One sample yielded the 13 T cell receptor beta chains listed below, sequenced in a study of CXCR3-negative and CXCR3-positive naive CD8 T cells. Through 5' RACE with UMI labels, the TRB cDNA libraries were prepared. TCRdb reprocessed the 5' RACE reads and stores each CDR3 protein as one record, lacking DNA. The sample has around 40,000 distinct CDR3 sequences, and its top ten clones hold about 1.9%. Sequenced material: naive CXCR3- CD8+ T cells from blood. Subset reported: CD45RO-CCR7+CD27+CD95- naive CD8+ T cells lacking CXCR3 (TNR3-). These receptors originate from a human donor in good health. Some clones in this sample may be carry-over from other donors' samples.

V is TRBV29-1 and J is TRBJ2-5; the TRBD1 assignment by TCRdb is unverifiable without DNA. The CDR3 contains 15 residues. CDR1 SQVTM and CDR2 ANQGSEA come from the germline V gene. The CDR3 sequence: CSVEGPRDGQETQYF.

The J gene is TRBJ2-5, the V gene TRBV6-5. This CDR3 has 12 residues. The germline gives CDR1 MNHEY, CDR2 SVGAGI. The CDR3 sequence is CASSLLGETQYF.

This CDR3 is CASGALNTGELFF. This chain joins TRBV9 and TRBJ2-2. The CDR3 totals 13 residues. Germline V gene data show CDR1 as SGDLS and CDR2 as YYNGEE. The complete variable domain, with remaining parts taken from reference TRBV9 and TRBJ2-2, reads DSGVTQTPKHLITATGQRVTLRCSPRSGDLSVYWYQQSLDQGLQFLIQYYNGEERAKGNILERFSAQQFPDLHSELNLSSLELGDSALYFCASGALNTGELFFGEGSRLTVL.

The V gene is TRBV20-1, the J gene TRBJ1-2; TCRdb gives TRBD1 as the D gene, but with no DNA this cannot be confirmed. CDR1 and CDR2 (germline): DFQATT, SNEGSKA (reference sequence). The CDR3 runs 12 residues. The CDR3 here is CSATPGLEGYTF.

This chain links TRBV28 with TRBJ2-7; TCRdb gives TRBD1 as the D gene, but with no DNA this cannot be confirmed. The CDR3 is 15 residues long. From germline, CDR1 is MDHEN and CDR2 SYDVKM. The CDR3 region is CASRNEEGVSYEQYF. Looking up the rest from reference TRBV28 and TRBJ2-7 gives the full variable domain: DVKVTQSSRYLVKRTGEKVFLECVQDMDHENMFWYRQDPGLGLRLIYFSYDVKMKEKGDIPEGYSVSREKKERFSLILESASTNQTSMYLCASRNEEGVSYEQYFGPGTRLTVT.

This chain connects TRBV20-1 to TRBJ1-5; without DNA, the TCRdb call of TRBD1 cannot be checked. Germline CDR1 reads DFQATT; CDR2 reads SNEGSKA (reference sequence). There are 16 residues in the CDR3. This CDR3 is CSARDLTGTVNQPQHF.

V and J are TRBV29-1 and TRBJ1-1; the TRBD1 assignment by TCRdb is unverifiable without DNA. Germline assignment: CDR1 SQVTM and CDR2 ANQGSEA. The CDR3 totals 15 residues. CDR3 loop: CSVGQGIVRGTEAFF.

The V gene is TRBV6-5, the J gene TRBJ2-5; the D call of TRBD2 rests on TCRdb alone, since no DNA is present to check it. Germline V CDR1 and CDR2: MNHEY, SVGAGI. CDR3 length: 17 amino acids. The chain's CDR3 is CASSYPSIAGKGETQYF.

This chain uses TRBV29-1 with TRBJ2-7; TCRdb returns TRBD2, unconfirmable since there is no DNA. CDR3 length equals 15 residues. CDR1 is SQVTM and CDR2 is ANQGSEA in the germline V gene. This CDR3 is CSVEDPGGSSYEQYF.

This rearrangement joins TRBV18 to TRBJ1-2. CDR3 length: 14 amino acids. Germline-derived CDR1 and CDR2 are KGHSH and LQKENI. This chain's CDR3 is CASSPLDSYYGYTF.

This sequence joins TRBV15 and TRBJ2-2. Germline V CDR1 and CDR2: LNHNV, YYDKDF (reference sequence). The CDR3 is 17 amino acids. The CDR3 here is CATSSDNTITNTGELFF.

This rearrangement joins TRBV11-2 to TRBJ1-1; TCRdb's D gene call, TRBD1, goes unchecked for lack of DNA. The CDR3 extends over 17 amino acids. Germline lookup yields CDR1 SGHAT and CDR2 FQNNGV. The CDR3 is CASSPREGGALYTEAFF. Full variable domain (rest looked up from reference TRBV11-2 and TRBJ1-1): EAGVAQSPRYKIIEKRQSVAFWCNPISGHATLYWYQQILGQGPKLLIQFQNNGVVDDSQLPKDRFSAERLKGVDSTLKIQPAKLEDSAVYLCASSPREGGALYTEAFFGQGTRLTVV.

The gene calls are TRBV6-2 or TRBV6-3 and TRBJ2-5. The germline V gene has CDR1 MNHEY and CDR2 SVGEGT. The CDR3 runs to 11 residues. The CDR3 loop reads CASSYDETQYF.